A single sample is the source of the 10 T cell receptor beta chains below, sequenced in a study of T cell repertoires in cytomegalovirus infection. TCRdb processed the reads anew with MiXCR; each CDR3 protein has one entry. The table lists fewer than 350,000 distinct CDR3 sequences, around a tenth of them singletons. Sequencing was done on a sample of PBMCs. The source is a human donor in good health (CMV status not recorded). Some clones in this sample may be carry-over from other donors' samples.

This clonotype was counted many times. This chain links TRBV27 with TRBJ2-1; no reliable D call. The CDR3 is made up of 14 amino acids. Germline-derived CDR1 and CDR2 are MNHEY and SMNVEV (reference sequence). Trimming removed 5 bases at V and 6 bases at J, with 14 bases between. CDR3 loop: CASSPTRPLNEQFF. CDR3 DNA sequence: TGTGCCAGCAGTCCAACCCGACCGCTCAATGAGCAGTTCTTC.

The rearrangement joins TRBV7-7 to TRBJ2-5; possible D gene TRBD2, 5 bases. The germline V gene has CDR1 SSHAT and CDR2 FNYEAQ (reference sequence). The germline V and J ends were trimmed by 4 bases and 4 bases, with 16 bases remaining between them. CDR3 length equals 15 residues. CDR3 coding DNA: TGTGCCAGCAGCTCAGTGGACGCTCGGGGAGAGACCCAGTACTTC. Translating it yields CASSSVDARGETQYF.

A few counts support this clonotype. The chain is built from TRBV10-3 and TRBJ1-5; 12 bases line up with TRBD1. V was pared by 8 bases and J by 7 bases, with 9 bases of the junction left unmatched. The germline gives CDR1 ENHRY, CDR2 SYGVKD. This CDR3 spans 15 amino acids. DNA for the CDR3: TGTGCCATCGGTGCGGGACAGGGGGCGCGGCAGCCCCAGCATTTT. Its translation is CAIGAGQGARQPQHF.

This clonotype was seen many times. J is TRBJ2-6 and V is TRBV6-2 or TRBV6-3; D could derive from TRBD1 or TRBD2 (5 bases each). In germline, CDR1 is MNHEY, CDR2 SVGEGT. V lost 5 bases and J lost 0, with 20 bases in between. The CDR3 totals 19 residues. CDR3 in DNA: TGTGCCAGCAGTGGCCAAGGTTGGGGGATTACCTCTGGGGCCAACGTCCTGACTTTC. It specifies CASSGQGWGITSGANVLTF.

The table lists this clonotype with many counts. V and J are TRBV6-2 or TRBV6-3 and TRBJ2-1; maybe TRBD2 (6 bases). Per germline, CDR1 MNHEY and CDR2 SVGEGT. The germline V and J ends were trimmed by 8 bases and 9 bases, with 20 bases remaining between them. The CDR3 is 14 residues long. The CDR3 DNA reads TGTGCCAGCGGCCGGGACTGGAGACGGACTGAGCAGTTCTTC. This codes for CASGRDWRRTEQFF.

The sample holds many counts of this clonotype. This chain uses TRBV6-1 with TRBJ1-2, with D possibly being TRBD1 (5 bases). The CDR3 length is 14 residues. The germline V and J ends were trimmed by 1 base and 7 bases, with 13 bases remaining between them. CDR1 MNHNS and CDR2 SASEGT come from the germline V gene. CDR3 residues: CASSEGHGAIGYTF. CDR3 bases: TGTGCCAGCAGTGAAGGACACGGGGCGATTGGCTACACCTTC.

This clonotype has a handful of counts. The chain is built from TRBV28 and TRBJ2-2; a weak D match, TRBD2 (6 bases). The length of the CDR3 is 11 residues. V was clipped by 8 bases and J by 8 bases, with 9 bases between them. The V gene's germline CDR1 is MDHEN and CDR2 SYDVKM. CDR3: CASLAGGELFF. CDR3 in DNA: TGTGCCAGCCTTGCGGGAGGGGAGCTGTTTTTT.

This clonotype was recorded many times. The chain carries TRBV11-3 and TRBJ2-2; no definite D call. This CDR3 region has 13 residues. V shed 1 base and J shed 4 bases, with 4 bases lying between them. The V gene's germline CDR1 is SGHNT and CDR2 YENEEA. Here the CDR3 reads CASSLVGTGELFF. CDR3 bases: TGTGCCAGCAGCTTAGTGGGCACCGGGGAGCTGTTTTTT.

In its sample, this clonotype was seen many times. The chain is built from TRBV7-8 and TRBJ2-1; 12 bases fit TRBD2. From germline, CDR1 is SGHVS and CDR2 FQNEAQ. The CDR3 spans 15 residues. Trimming at V came to 5 bases and at J to 5 bases, leaving 4 bases not matched to a gene. The chain's CDR3 is CASSLGLAGNNEQFF. Here the CDR3 DNA reads TGTGCCAGCAGCCTCGGACTAGCGGGGAACAATGAGCAGTTCTTC.

This clonotype showed up many times. The chain employs TRBV7-2 and TRBJ2-7; possible D gene TRBD2, 6 bases. Per the germline V gene, CDR1 is SGHTA and CDR2 is FQGNSA. The CDR3 has 17 amino acids. V gave up 6 bases and J gave up 4 bases, with 25 bases separating them. The CDR3 nucleotides read TGTGCCAGCAGACGTACGGGCGGTAGCGGTACCTTTTACGAGCAGTACTTC. This translates into CASRRTGGSGTFYEQYF.